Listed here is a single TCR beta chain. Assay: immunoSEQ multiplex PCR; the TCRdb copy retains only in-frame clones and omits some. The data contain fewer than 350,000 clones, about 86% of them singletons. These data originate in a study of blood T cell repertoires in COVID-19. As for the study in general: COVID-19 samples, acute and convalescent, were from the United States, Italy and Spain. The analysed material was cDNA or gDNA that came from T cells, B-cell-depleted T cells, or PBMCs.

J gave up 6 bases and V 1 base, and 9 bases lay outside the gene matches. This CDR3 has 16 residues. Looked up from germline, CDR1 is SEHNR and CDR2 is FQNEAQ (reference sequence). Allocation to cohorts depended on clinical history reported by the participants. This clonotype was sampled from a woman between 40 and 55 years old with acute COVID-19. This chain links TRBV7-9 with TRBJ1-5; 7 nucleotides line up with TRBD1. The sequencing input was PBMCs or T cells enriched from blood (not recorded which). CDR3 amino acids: CASSLGAATGSQPQHF. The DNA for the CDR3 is TGTGCCAGCAGCTTAGGGGCAGCGACAGGGAGTCAGCCCCAGCATTTT. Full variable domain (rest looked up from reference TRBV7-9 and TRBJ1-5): DTGVSQNPRHKITKRGQNVTFRCDPISEHNRLYWYRQTLGQGPEFLTYFQNEAQLEKSRLLSDRFSAERPKGSFSTLEIQRTEQGDSAMYLCASSLGAATGSQPQHFGDGTRLSIL.